These 27 T cell receptor beta chains came from one sample sequenced in a study of shared clonotypes between healthy human individuals. The naive CD8 population came from CD45RO-negative cells selected for CCR7, without terminally differentiated effector memory CD45RA+ cells. Measured with immunoSEQ multiplex PCR; TCRdb has only the in-frame clones, and not every one. The sample lists about 2.1 million clones, roughly 93% occurring once. Sequenced material: naive CD8+ T cells from PBMCs. All receptors derive from a man between 18 and 35 years old in good health. Some clones in this sample may be carry-over from other donors' samples.

CDR3 DNA: TGTGCCAGCAGTGAGGACGTAACTAGCGGGACGTACAATGAGCAGTTCTTC. The encoded protein is CASSEDVTSGTYNEQFF. The chain is built from TRBV6-1 and TRBJ2-1, with 10 bases matching TRBD2. Germline assignment: CDR1 MNHNS and CDR2 SASEGT. After removal of 3 bases from V and 4 bases from J, the junction contained 9 bases not matched to a gene. The CDR3 totals 17 residues.

The chain recombines TRBV18 with TRBJ2-5, with TRBD2 as a possible D gene (6 bases). Germline assignment: CDR1 KGHSH and CDR2 LQKENI. The germline V and J ends were trimmed by 4 bases and 5 bases, with 14 bases remaining between them. The CDR3 has 14 residues. The CDR3: CASSRGGAGETQYF. As DNA, the CDR3 is TGTGCCAGCTCACGAGGCGGGGCGGGGGAGACCCAGTACTTC.

The rearrangement uses TRBV28 and TRBJ2-1, with D possibly TRBD1 on 6 matching bases. Germline V gives CDR1 MDHEN, CDR2 SYDVKM. The CDR3 consists of 15 residues. Trimming removed 6 bases at V and 2 bases at J, with 14 bases between. The CDR3 DNA follows: TGTGCCAGCAGAACAAGGGACACACCCTACAATGAGCAGTTCTTC. Translating it yields CASRTRDTPYNEQFF.

V usage is TRBV19 and J usage is TRBJ1-1, with 7 nucleotides matching TRBD1. Germline CDR1 LNHDA, CDR2 SQIVND (reference sequence). CDR3 length equals 12 residues. The V gene end was trimmed by 4 bases and the J gene end by 11 bases; junction bases not matched to a gene: 7. The CDR3 DNA reads as TGTGCCAGTAGTAACAGGGGTTTGGGGGCTTTCTTT. This translates into CASSNRGLGAFF. Variable domain in full (rest from reference TRBV19 and TRBJ1-1): DGGITQSPKYLFRKEGQNVTLSCEQNLNHDAMYWYRQDPGQGLRLIYYSQIVNDFQKGDIAEGYSVSREKKESFPLTVTSAQKNPTAFYLCASSNRGLGAFFGQGTRLTVV.

V is TRBV27 and J is TRBJ1-2; D gene unclear. Germline V gene data show CDR1 as MNHEY and CDR2 as SMNVEV (reference sequence). Trimming cost V 3 bases and J 3 bases, with 8 bases left between them. The CDR3 has 13 amino acids. CDR3 DNA: TGTGCCAGCAGTTTGGGGTCCCACTATGGCTACACCTTC. This sequence encodes CASSLGSHYGYTF.

The chain has TRBV27 and TRBJ2-2; perhaps TRBD2 as D (6 bases). CDR1 is MNHEY, CDR2 SMNVEV, per germline (reference sequence). V gave up 0 bases and J gave up 5 bases, with 16 bases separating them. The CDR3 runs to 17 residues. The chain's CDR3 is CASSLSGGAVETGELFF. The CDR3, as DNA: TGTGCCAGCAGTTTATCGGGGGGAGCGGTTGAAACCGGGGAGCTGTTTTTT.

On this clone itself: Other DNA sequences of this sample code for an identical CDR3. The chain uses TRBV9 and TRBJ2-7, with 7 bases matching TRBD1. CDR1 and CDR2 from the germline V gene are SGDLS and YYNGEE. The CDR3 consists of 13 residues. Unmatched junction bases numbered 3, after V lost 3 bases and J lost 3 bases. CDR3 loop: CASSEGDSYEQYF. The CDR3 nucleotides are TGTGCCAGCAGCGAGGGGGACAGCTACGAGCAGTACTTC.

V and J are TRBV11-2 and TRBJ2-7; possibly TRBD2 for D (6 bases). There are 14 residues in the CDR3. Germline CDR1 is SGHAT and CDR2 is FQNNGV. Trimming left V 1 base short and J 6 bases short, with 13 bases between. The CDR3 reads CASSLGRGGVEQYF. The CDR3 coding sequence is TGTGCCAGCAGCTTAGGACGGGGCGGGGTCGAGCAGTACTTC.

V and J are TRBV29-1 and TRBJ1-1, with D possibly being TRBD1 (5 bases). The V and J ends lost 7 bases and 0 bases respectively, with 9 bases between them. Looked up from germline, CDR1 is SQVTM and CDR2 is ANQGSEA. The CDR3 is made up of 12 amino acids. CDR3 nucleotide sequence: TGCAGCGCGGACACCATGAACACTGAAGCTTTCTTT. Its protein product is CSADTMNTEAFF.

This chain links TRBV5-1 with TRBJ2-7; weak D call: TRBD1 (5 bases). The germline V gene encodes CDR1 SGHRS and CDR2 YFSETQ. This CDR3 is built from 16 residues. V lost 4 bases and J 2 bases, leaving 19 bases between the germline ends. The chain's CDR3 is CASSTSATAAAYEQYF. In DNA, the CDR3 is TGCGCCAGCAGCACGAGCGCGACAGCCGCCGCCTACGAGCAGTACTTC. Drawing the rest from reference TRBV5-1 and TRBJ2-7, the complete variable domain is KAGVTQTPRYLIKTRGQQVTLSCSPISGHRSVSWYQQTPGQGLQFLFEYFSETQRNKGNFPGRFSGRQFSNSRSEMNVSTLELGDSALYLCASSTSATAAAYEQYFGPGTRLTVT.

This clone was recorded only once. This chain links TRBV19 with TRBJ2-3, with no clear D. CDR3 length equals 13 residues. The germline V gene has CDR1 LNHDA and CDR2 SQIVND (reference sequence). Trimming cost V 5 bases and J 1 base, with 7 bases left between them. The CDR3 DNA reads as TGTGCCAGTAGTTACGGCGGCACAGATACGCAGTATTTT. It yields the protein CASSYGGTDTQYF.

This clone was seen a single time. This chain links TRBV6-5 with TRBJ2-1, with 8 bases aligning to TRBD1. V dropped 0 bases and J dropped 5; count of bases not matched to a gene: 6. Per the germline V gene, CDR1 is MNHEY and CDR2 is SVGAGI. This CDR3 contains 16 residues. The CDR3 protein is CASSYSTGELNNEQFF. The CDR3 DNA is TGTGCCAGCAGTTACTCGACAGGGGAACTCAACAATGAGCAGTTCTTC.

The chain is built from TRBV19 and TRBJ2-1; maybe TRBD1 (6 bases). The V end was cut by 4 bases, the J end by 3 bases, with 13 bases between. From germline, CDR1 is LNHDA and CDR2 SQIVND (reference sequence). The CDR3 covers 15 residues. The CDR3 here is CASSTTGDLYNEQFF. The DNA of the CDR3 is TGTGCCAGTAGTACGACAGGTGATCTCTACAATGAGCAGTTCTTC. Combining the CDR3 with reference TRBV19 and TRBJ2-1 gives the whole variable domain DGGITQSPKYLFRKEGQNVTLSCEQNLNHDAMYWYRQDPGQGLRLIYYSQIVNDFQKGDIAEGYSVSREKKESFPLTVTSAQKNPTAFYLCASSTTGDLYNEQFFGPGTRLTVL.

The rearrangement uses TRBV2 and TRBJ2-7, with D possibly called TRBD1 or TRBD2 (5 bases each). Germline V CDR1 and CDR2: SNHLY, FYNNEI. Trimming stripped 11 bases from V and 4 bases from J, with 15 bases between. The CDR3 contains 12 residues. CDR3 DNA: TGTGCCTCCTCGGGACGCCCATACGAGCAGTACTTC. This codes for CASSGRPYEQYF.

The chain recombines TRBV27 with TRBJ2-7; 13 positions agree with TRBD2. The CDR3 length is 16 residues. V dropped 0 bases and J dropped 4; count of bases not matched to a gene: 3. Germline CDR1 is MNHEY and CDR2 is SMNVEV (reference sequence). Written as DNA, the CDR3 is TGTGCCAGCAGTTTATCCGGACTAGCGGGAGAGTACGAGCAGTACTTC. Translating gives CASSLSGLAGEYEQYF.

This chain links TRBV9 with TRBJ2-3; TRBD1 matches at 7 bases. This CDR3 is built from 16 residues. Per the germline V gene, CDR1 is SGDLS and CDR2 is YYNGEE. J was trimmed by 2 bases and V by 3 bases; bases with no gene match: 9. CDR3 amino acids: CASSGLSQGPTDTQYF. Here the CDR3 DNA reads TGTGCCAGCAGCGGGCTATCACAGGGGCCCACAGATACGCAGTATTTT.

CDR3 region: CASSDALGWIGRQPQHF. The CDR3 region has the DNA TGTGCCAGTAGTGACGCGTTGGGGTGGATCGGGCGTCAGCCCCAGCATTTT. The V call is TRBV19, the J call TRBJ1-5; D ambiguous. The CDR3 runs 17 residues. Germline V gene data show CDR1 as LNHDA and CDR2 as SQIVND (reference sequence). V was cut by 5 bases and J by 6 bases, with 23 bases left in between.

The CDR3 bases are TGCAGCGCCCCGTTAGGCTCCTACAATGAGCAGTTCTTC. Its translation: CSAPLGSYNEQFF. The chain uses TRBV29-1 and TRBJ2-1; no definite D call. The V and J ends lost 7 bases and 0 bases respectively, with 10 bases between them. Germline V gene sequence: CDR1 SQVTM, CDR2 ANQGSEA. The CDR3 is 13 amino acids.

The V and J genes are TRBV15 and TRBJ2-3; D is perhaps TRBD1 or TRBD2 (5 bases each). The germline CDR1 and CDR2 sequences are LNHNV and YYDKDF (reference sequence). Trimming left V 0 bases short and J 4 bases short, with 14 bases between. The length of the CDR3 is 16 residues. The CDR3: CATSRDWGISADTQYF. The CDR3 DNA reads TGTGCCACCAGCAGAGATTGGGGGATCAGCGCAGATACGCAGTATTTT.

This clone was observed a single time. The chain carries TRBV2 and TRBJ1-4; the match to TRBD1 covers 8 bases. The length of the CDR3 is 16 residues. CDR1 is SNHLY, CDR2 FYNNEI, per germline. J gave up 3 bases and V 5 bases, and 8 bases lay outside the gene matches. CDR3 coding DNA: TGTGCCAGCAGTAATATAAGACAGGGGCCTAATGAAAAACTGTTTTTT. Translating it yields CASSNIRQGPNEKLFF.

The chain has TRBV27 and TRBJ2-5; D might be TRBD2 (7 bases). The V and J ends lost 3 bases and 6 bases respectively, with 14 bases between them. The V gene's germline CDR1 is MNHEY and CDR2 SMNVEV (reference sequence). There are 14 residues in the CDR3. CDR3: CASSLGRGGQTQYF. Here the CDR3 DNA reads TGTGCCAGCAGTTTGGGAAGGGGGGGCCAGACCCAGTACTTC.

This clone was recorded once. The chain couples TRBV7-9 to TRBJ2-5; 8 positions agree with TRBD1. The CDR3 runs 15 residues. The J segment lost 2 bases and the V segment lost 6 bases, leaving 8 bases of the junction unmatched. The germline V gene has CDR1 SEHNR and CDR2 FQNEAQ (reference sequence). The CDR3 is CASSFGQGPQETQYF. CDR3 DNA sequence: TGTGCCAGCAGTTTCGGACAGGGACCACAAGAGACCCAGTACTTC.

The chain is built from TRBV6-5 and TRBJ2-2; either TRBD1 or TRBD2 may fit D (5 bases each). The CDR3 is made up of 15 amino acids. The V end was cut by 4 bases, the J end by 5 bases, with 14 bases between. Per germline, CDR1 MNHEY and CDR2 SVGAGI. The CDR3 DNA is TGTGCCAGCAGTTTCAAACAGTGGGGGACCGGGGAGCTGTTTTTT. This encodes CASSFKQWGTGELFF.

This rearrangement joins TRBV11-2 to TRBJ2-7, with 7 nucleotides matching TRBD2. The ends lost 4 bases at V and 3 bases at J; junction bases unmatched: 9. Germline CDR1 is SGHAT and CDR2 is FQNNGV. The length of the CDR3 is 15 residues. CDR3 sequence reads: CASSYGAGDFYEQYF. The CDR3 nucleotides are TGTGCCAGCAGCTACGGGGCGGGAGATTTCTACGAGCAGTACTTC.

The chain carries TRBV7-9 and TRBJ1-2, with 7 bases identical to TRBD1. CDR1 and CDR2 from the germline V gene are SEHNR and FQNEAQ (reference sequence). Losses at the gene ends were 3 bases for V and 4 bases for J; bases not matched to a gene: 11. The CDR3 totals 16 residues. The CDR3 DNA sequence: TGTGCCAGCAGCTTCCCCACGGGACAGAGCCCCTATGGCTACACCTTC. Translated: CASSFPTGQSPYGYTF.

The CDR3: CASSRDVGGPQETQYF. As DNA, the CDR3 is TGTGCCAGCAGCCGGGACGTCGGGGGGCCCCAAGAGACCCAGTACTTC. J is TRBJ2-5 and V is TRBV5-4, with D perhaps TRBD2 (7 bases). Trimming pared 4 bases from V and 1 base from J, leaving 17 bases between. CDR1 SGHNT and CDR2 YYREEE come from the germline V gene (reference sequence). The CDR3 consists of 16 residues.

V is TRBV27 and J is TRBJ2-5; 8 nucleotides match TRBD1. Trimming cost V 5 bases and J 4 bases; bases outside gene matches: 9. The CDR3 runs to 15 residues. Germline-derived CDR1 and CDR2 are MNHEY and SMNVEV (reference sequence). CDR3 region: CASSVNRGSGETQYF. DNA for the CDR3: TGTGCCAGCAGTGTTAACAGGGGGAGCGGAGAGACCCAGTACTTC.